The sequence of this TCR beta chain was determined in a study of blood T cell repertoires in COVID-19 (TCRdb year 2020). With regard to the full study: Samples from collaborators originated in the United States, Italy and Spain and spanned both the acute and convalescent phases of COVID-19. The prospective study material was composed of cDNA or gDNA derived from T cells, B-cell-depleted T cells, or PBMCs. Deeply sampled blood TCRbeta repertoires from subjects exposed to, actively infected with, or recovered from COVID-19 were included in the dataset. The repertoires were released in a freely available public database intended as a resource for research on the immune response to SARS-CoV-2. Samples were obtained from the ongoing ImmuneRACE study (first 160 participants) and from roughly 1,300 subjects provided by 6 global collaborators. The sample metadata nearly always contained a de-identified subject ID, COVID-19 status, age in years and sex. Where HLA class I and class II types were available, the types were taken from metadata supplied by the sample provider, not from assay-based typing.

Overall study outcomes, separate from this receptor: How much clinical and demographic metadata was included differed by source and by participant, and the metadata was provided uncurated.

Whole blood was collected in K2EDTA tubes by collaborating institutions according to the institutions' own protocols. For TCRbeta analysis, collaborators shipped samples as frozen whole blood, isolated PBMCs, or DNA extracted from either of those sample types. This clone was detected only once. The target of this receptor is not known. No quality values exist for individual bases; no much larger clone is one base distant. V lost 5 bases and J lost 5 bases, and the count of bases not matched to a germline gene is 8. CDR3 length: 15 amino acids, cysteine to phenylalanine. Just the 45-base CDR3 DNA is kept, in frame starting at base 1. The CDR1 and CDR2 encoded by the germline V gene are SGHAT and FQNNGV. TCRbeta CDR3 regions were amplified from genomic DNA using the immunoSEQ Assay, a bias-controlled multiplex PCR. In the authors' own workflow: Nucleated cell counts per sample were estimated from amplification of reference gene primers within the assay. Sequence reads were collapsed and filtered to measure the absolute abundance of every unique TCRbeta CDR3 rearrangement. Productive Simpson clonality was computed per sample as the square root of Simpson's diversity index over productive rearrangements. TCRdb obtained this table from immuneACCESS and retained in-frame rearrangements with V and J assigned. These tables miss some clones; where compared with another copy, unresolved V genes account for less than half of the shortfall, and the remainder is unexplained. V, J and clone size derive from that table, while D and trimming were established from the DNA sequence. The table for this sample lists 100,000 or so clones; approximately 92% of them were counted only once. The leading ten clones occupy approximately 5.8% of the sample.

The sequencing sample was made of peripheral blood. Recombination connected TRBV11-2 to TRBJ2-3; 9 bases in between match TRBD2. This clonotype was obtained from a man aged 50 to 59 with active COVID-19. The DNA sequence is as follows: TGTGCCAGCAGCCGTAGCGGGAGATCGAGAGATACGCAGTATTTT. Its coded protein is CASSRSGRSRDTQYF.